Sequencing of this T cell receptor (beta chain) was carried out in a study of blood T cell repertoires in COVID-19. Study background: Some COVID-19 samples were acute and others convalescent; all came from the United States, Italy and Spain.

V gave up 4 bases and J gave up 6 bases; unmatched junction bases: 3. CDR1 and CDR2 from the germline V gene are SGHVS and FQNEAQ. This CDR3 spans 14 amino acids. Original data processing: Amplified reference gene primers provided the basis for estimating nucleated cell counts. Here immunoSEQ multiplex PCR was the method, and the copy in TCRdb shows in-frame clones only, minus some. V and J calls and clone size are given by that table; D and trimming were obtained from the DNA. Of approximately 250,000 clones listed, more than 75% are singletons. This sequence joins TRBV7-8 and TRBJ1-2, with 12 bases identical to TRBD1. Material for sequencing was peripheral blood. The origin of this receptor is a man in his forties or fifties with acute or convalescent COVID-19. The CDR3 DNA sequence: TGTGCCAGCAGCTCCCGGGACAGGGGGCATGGCTACACCTTC. As protein: CASSSRDRGHGYTF.